These 3 T cell receptor beta chains share one sample of origin, sequenced in a study of cytomegalovirus exposure and HLA in healthy donors. The PCR contained 60 Vbeta and 13 Jbeta primers. The table came from immunoSEQ multiplex PCR; TCRdb's copy has only in-frame clones and leaves some out. The sample is made up of fewer than 150,000 clones, and the top ten hold approximately 2.5% of it. Sequencing was done on a sample of PBMCs. The source is a man aged 35-49 years in good health and CMV-seronegative.

The gene calls are TRBV9 and TRBJ1-1; tentative D call: TRBD1 (6 bases). The CDR3 loop spans 13 amino acids. Germline CDR1 SGDLS, CDR2 YYNGEE. Trimming shortened V by 0 bases and J by 7 bases, and 10 bases separated the two germline ends. The CDR3 DNA reads as TGTGCCAGCAGCGTAGCCGTACAGGGTGAAGCTTTCTTT. This gives the protein CASSVAVQGEAFF.

The CDR3 coding sequence is TGTGCCAGCAGGACAGGGGGCTGGGAGCAGTACTTC. Residues: CASRTGGWEQYF. This sequence joins TRBV2 and TRBJ2-7, with 10 bases that match TRBD1. CDR1 SNHLY and CDR2 FYNNEI come from the germline V gene. The trim removed 6 bases at V and 7 bases at J, leaving 3 bases unmatched. The CDR3 runs 12 residues.

This CDR3 reads CASSLGGDRVGEQYF. The CDR3 coding sequence is TGCGCCAGCAGCTTGGGAGGGGACAGGGTCGGCGAGCAGTACTTC. The chain is built from TRBV5-1 and TRBJ2-7; TRBD1 aligns across 9 bases. CDR3 size: 15 residues. J was trimmed by 6 bases and V by 0 bases; bases with no gene match: 7. Germline V gene data show CDR1 as SGHRS and CDR2 as YFSETQ.